In this sample, the clone carrying this TCR beta chain turned up many times. The patients chosen for sequencing had shown expansion of CD8+CD57+ cells (detected by flow cytometry). The data originate from a study of CD8+CD57+ T cells in acquired aplastic anemia. Study-wide background: Mean yield of DNA from sorted CD4+ and CD8+ cells was approximately 3 ug.

Genomic DNA acted as the template from which TCR beta VDJ combination and CDR3 sequence profiling were carried out. One entry per CDR3 protein, called by TCRdb with MiXCR from the reads. The sample holds around 190,000 distinct CDR3 sequences, 48% seen once. In germline, CDR1 is ENHRY, CDR2 SYGVKD. V was clipped by 5 bases and J by 6 bases; unmatched bases: 7. This CDR3 is built from 15 residues. The source material was sorted CD4+, CD8+, or CD8+CD57+ T cells (not recorded which) from PBMCs. This chain links TRBV10-3 with TRBJ1-6; TRBD1 matches 7 bases. The TCR originated in a human donor with aplastic anemia. This CDR3 reads CAISKHRDSNSPLHF. The CDR3 DNA is TGTGCCATCAGTAAACACCGGGACAGTAATTCACCCCTCCACTTT.